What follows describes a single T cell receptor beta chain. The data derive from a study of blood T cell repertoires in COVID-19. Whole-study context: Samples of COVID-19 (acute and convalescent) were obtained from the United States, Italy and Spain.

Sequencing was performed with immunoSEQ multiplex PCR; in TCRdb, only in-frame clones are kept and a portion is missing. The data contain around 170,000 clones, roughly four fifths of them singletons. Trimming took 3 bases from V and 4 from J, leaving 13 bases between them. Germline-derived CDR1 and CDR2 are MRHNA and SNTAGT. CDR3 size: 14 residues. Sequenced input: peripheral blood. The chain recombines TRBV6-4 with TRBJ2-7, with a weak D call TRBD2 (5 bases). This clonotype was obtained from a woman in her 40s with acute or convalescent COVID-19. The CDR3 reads CASSEFREGYEQYF. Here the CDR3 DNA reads TGTGCCAGCAGTGAGTTCCGCGAGGGTTACGAGCAGTACTTC.